These T cell receptor beta chains were read from a single sample in a study of early T cells in non-severe SARS-CoV-2 infection. TCRdb processed the 5' RACE reads anew with MiXCR; each CDR3 protein has one entry. Among tens of thousands of distinct CDR3 sequences, 4% to 5.5% were seen once, and the ten largest hold about 7%. The sequencing sample was made of whole blood. These TCRs come from an adult who was a healthcare worker with PCR-confirmed SARS-CoV-2 infection or an uninfected control (not recorded which). Each CDR3 is given with its conserved first and last residue. D genes are given only for firm matches. The size of a clone is reported for some rows only, either as once, few or many, or as a class for expanded clones.

v_call	cdr3_length	d_call	j_call	clone_size	cdr3_nt	cdr3_aa
TRBV5-1	14	-	TRBJ2-3	many	TGCGCCAGCAGCCCCGCGTGGGCCGTTGATACGCAGTATTTT	CASSPAWAVDTQYF
TRBV29-1	14	TRBD1	TRBJ2-3	-	TGCAGCGTTGATCGGACAGGGGCGGGAGATACGCAGTATTTT	CSVDRTGAGDTQYF
TRBV3-1	16	-	TRBJ1-2	many	TGTGCCAGCAGCCAAGGAGGGGCAGCGCTAACCTATGGCTACACCTTC	CASSQGGAALTYGYTF
TRBV19	15	TRBD1	TRBJ1-4	medium-sized	TGTGCCAGTAGCGGCCAGGGGGCCCTATATGAAAAACTGTTTTTT	CASSGQGALYEKLFF
TRBV7-2	16	TRBD2	TRBJ2-5	many	TGTGCCAGCAGTTCTCAGCGGGGGGGATACCAAGAGACCCAGTACTTC	CASSSQRGGYQETQYF
TRBV7-2	15	-	TRBJ2-2	many	TGTGCCAGCAGCCCTAGGGGGGTGAACACCGGGGAGCTGTTTTTT	CASSPRGVNTGELFF
TRBV5-1	16	TRBD1	TRBJ2-2	many	TGCGCCAGCAGCCTACGGACAGGGGGAGACACCGGGGAGCTGTTTTTT	CASSLRTGGDTGELFF
TRBV5-5	16	-	TRBJ2-2	many	TGTGCCAGCAGCCGCTTTTCAGGTCCGAACACCGGGGAGCTGTTTTTT	CASSRFSGPNTGELFF
TRBV6-1	15	-	TRBJ2-5	few	TGTGCCAGCAGTGTAGGACAGTTTGGGCGAGAGACCCAGTACTTC	CASSVGQFGRETQYF
TRBV28	14	TRBD1	TRBJ2-2	many	TGTGCCAGCAGTTTGACACAGGGGGCTCGGGAGCTGTTTTTT	CASSLTQGARELFF
TRBV7-6	14	TRBD1	TRBJ1-2	many	TGTGCCAGCAGCCCAAGACAGGGCCCCTATGGCTACACCTTC	CASSPRQGPYGYTF
TRBV20-1	18	TRBD1	TRBJ1-1	many	TGCAGTGCCCCCGACGTACAGGGGACCCCCCCGATGGGCACTGAAGCTTTCTTT	CSAPDVQGTPPMGTEAFF
TRBV6-1	15	TRBD1	TRBJ2-6	-	TGTGCCAGTGTAAAGGGGGCATCTGGGGCCAACGTCCTGACTTTC	CASVKGASGANVLTF
TRBV20-1	12	-	TRBJ1-2	many	TGCAGTGCTGGAACACCCCAAGGAGGCTACACCTTC	CSAGTPQGGYTF
TRBV20-1	13	-	TRBJ2-7	many	TGCAGTGCTACCTCGGGACCTTCCTACGAGCAGTACTTC	CSATSGPSYEQYF
TRBV5-1	17	-	TRBJ1-1	many	TGCGCCAACCCCCCAAGAGGGAGACAGGTGAGGAACACTGAAGCTTTCTTT	CANPPRGRQVRNTEAFF
TRBV5-1	15	-	TRBJ2-7	many	TGCGCCAGCAGCCCTCTACGAGGGGAGGTACGCGAGCAGTACTTC	CASSPLRGEVREQYF
TRBV11-2	15	TRBD1	TRBJ2-5	-	TGTGCCAGCAGCCCGACGGACAGGGGGCTGGAGACCCAGTACTTC	CASSPTDRGLETQYF
TRBV10-1	13	-	TRBJ2-4	-	TGCGCCAGCAGCCCAACCCCAGGGGACATTCAGTACTTC	CASSPTPGDIQYF
TRBV18	13	-	TRBJ1-2	medium-sized	TGTGCCAGCTCACCACCATTCAACTATGGCTACACCTTC	CASSPPFNYGYTF
TRBV19	11	-	TRBJ1-4	many	TGTGCCAGTAGTATTGAAGGAAGACTGTTTTTT	CASSIEGRLFF
TRBV28	15	TRBD1	TRBJ2-7	many	TGTGCCAGCAGCCTGACAGGGGGAAAGTCCTACGAGCAGTACTTC	CASSLTGGKSYEQYF
TRBV4-1	17	TRBD1	TRBJ1-1	few	TGCGCCAGCAGCCACCAGGACAGGGGGCTACTGAACACTGAAGCTTTCTTT	CASSHQDRGLLNTEAFF
TRBV5-1	16	-	TRBJ1-1	many	TGCGCCAGCAGCTTGCCGGAGACAGGCTTGAACACTGAAGCTTTCTTT	CASSLPETGLNTEAFF
TRBV5-4	14	-	TRBJ1-1	medium-sized	TGTGCCAGCAGCTTAGGACAGATGAACACTGAAGCTTTCTTT	CASSLGQMNTEAFF
TRBV6-5	15	TRBD1	TRBJ1-6	few	TGTGCCAGCGGCAGGGACAGCAGGAATAATTCACCCCTCCACTTT	CASGRDSRNNSPLHF
TRBV5-1	15	-	TRBJ2-1	medium-sized	TGCGCCAGCAGCTCGCCGTCGAACGGGATGGATGAGCAGTTCTTC	CASSSPSNGMDEQFF
TRBV18	18	TRBD2	TRBJ2-1	many	TGTGCCAGCTCACCCTCGGGACTAGCTCTGAGCTCCTACAATGAGCAGTTCTTC	CASSPSGLALSSYNEQFF
TRBV5-1	15	-	TRBJ1-1	few	TGCGCCAGCAGCCCGGGCAGAGTTATTCGAGCTGAAGCTTTCTTT	CASSPGRVIRAEAFF
TRBV7-9	15	TRBD1	TRBJ1-2	few	TGTGCCAGCAGCCACACAGGGGAAGCAGTCTATGGCTACACCTTC	CASSHTGEAVYGYTF
TRBV6-4	17	TRBD2	TRBJ2-2	many	TGTGCCAGCAGTGACTACGGCGCGGGGGGGAACACCGGGGAGCTGTTTTTT	CASSDYGAGGNTGELFF
TRBV5-1	14	TRBD1	TRBJ2-7	many	TGCGCCAGCAGATCCGGGACAGCCTCCTACGAGCAGTACTTC	CASRSGTASYEQYF
TRBV5-6	14	TRBD1	TRBJ1-5	many	TGTGCCAGCAGCTCCGGGACAGGGAATCAGCCCCAGCATTTT	CASSSGTGNQPQHF
TRBV10-3	15	-	TRBJ1-3	many	TGTGCCACCGCCGGACACTCGGGCCCCGGAAACACCATATATTTT	CATAGHSGPGNTIYF
TRBV6-5	15	TRBD1	TRBJ1-3	few	TGTGCCAGCAGATCCGACAGGGCCAACAGAAACACCATATATTTT	CASRSDRANRNTIYF
TRBV7-3	15	TRBD2	TRBJ2-7	-	TGTGCCAGCAGCGTAGCTAGCGGGAGACAATACGAGCAGTACTTC	CASSVASGRQYEQYF
TRBV5-1	15	-	TRBJ2-4	many	TGCGCCAGCAGCTTCGATCTAGGAGGCAAAAACATTCAGTACTTC	CASSFDLGGKNIQYF
TRBV5-6	18	-	TRBJ2-1	many	TGTGCCAGCAGCTTTGGCAGAAGATTCCCTAAATTTTACAATGAGCAGTTCTTC	CASSFGRRFPKFYNEQFF
TRBV12-3/TRBV12-4	15	TRBD1	TRBJ1-1	few	TGTGCCAGCAGCCTAAGGCCAGGGGGGTACACTGAAGCTTTCTTT	CASSLRPGGYTEAFF
TRBV7-8	16	-	TRBJ1-5	many	TGTGCCAGCAGCCTGCAGACAGGTACTAGCAATCAGCCCCAGCATTTT	CASSLQTGTSNQPQHF
TRBV28	15	TRBD1	TRBJ2-7	medium-sized	TGTGCCAGCACCTTTCAGGGACAGGGGGGGAACGAGCAGTACTTC	CASTFQGQGGNEQYF
TRBV20-1	16	TRBD1	TRBJ1-6	many	TGCAGTGCCCTTTTGACAGGGTCTTCCTATAATTCACCCCTCCACTTT	CSALLTGSSYNSPLHF
TRBV29-1	15	-	TRBJ2-1	few	TGCAGCGTTGAGCGGACCGGGACAAAGTACAATGAGCAGTTCTTC	CSVERTGTKYNEQFF
TRBV29-1	13	TRBD2	TRBJ2-7	-	TGCAGCGCGGGGACTAGCGGAAGACGCGAGCAGTACTTC	CSAGTSGRREQYF
TRBV10-3	12	-	TRBJ2-3	many	TGTGCCATCAGTTACAACGCAGATACGCAGTATTTT	CAISYNADTQYF
TRBV14	19	TRBD1	TRBJ1-1	many	TGTGCCAGCAGCCTATATTTACTCCGGGACAGGGTACTGAACACTGAAGCTTTCTTT	CASSLYLLRDRVLNTEAFF
TRBV5-1	14	-	TRBJ2-5	many	TGCGCCAGCAGCTTGGTGGGGGGCCAAGAGACCCAGTACTTC	CASSLVGGQETQYF
TRBV10-1	15	-	TRBJ2-1	-	TGCGCCAGCAGTGAAAGAACCGCCCCAGGTGATGAGCAGTTCTTC	CASSERTAPGDEQFF
TRBV28	15	-	TRBJ1-2	many	TGTGCCAGCAGTTTCCGGACACTCATCGGATATGGCTACACCTTC	CASSFRTLIGYGYTF
TRBV11-2	12	-	TRBJ2-1	many	TGTGCCAGCAGCTTAACGGTAAATGAGCAGTTCTTC	CASSLTVNEQFF